This TCR beta chain was captured by sequencing in a study of OX40 agonist ivuxolimab in advanced cancers. Study-level background: In this cohort, patients received ivuxolimab, an agonistic anti-OX40 (CD134) antibody. Patients receiving dose escalation had hepatocellular carcinoma, melanoma, renal cell or head and neck cancer. General study findings and limits: There was clonal expansion of CD4+ and CD8+ blood T cells by week 6 at 0.1 to 3.0 mg/kg.

Produced via immunoSEQ multiplex PCR; TCRdb's table is partial and in-frame only. The sample lists fewer than 90,000 clones, roughly nine tenths occurring once. This clone was seen a single time. The antigen is unknown. The CDR3 runs 17 residues. The clonotype comes from an adult with an advanced solid tumor such as melanoma, head and neck, liver or kidney cancer. J is TRBJ2-1 and V is TRBV21-1; the table assigns TRBD1, which was not confirmed against the DNA. TRBV21-1 is shown as a pseudogene. Specimen: CD4+ or CD8+ T cells sorted from blood, collected in a trial of the OX40 agonist ivuxolimab. CDR3 in amino acids: CASSKVTLNRAYNEQFF. Here the CDR3 DNA reads TGTGCCAGCAGCAAAGTGACCCTGAACAGGGCTTACAATGAGCAGTTCTTC.